This T cell receptor beta chain was obtained from a study of response to subunit inactivated influenza vaccine. Trimming left V 5 bases short and J 4 bases short, with 10 bases between. This CDR3 has 13 amino acids. Germline-derived CDR1 and CDR2 are LNHNV and YYDKDF (reference sequence). A single record per CDR3 protein comes from TCRdb applying MiXCR to the RT-PCR reads. This sample has 290,000 or so distinct CDR3 sequences, with approximately 23% found just once. This receptor was identified in a man aged 50-75 years who received an inactivated influenza vaccine. The chain links TRBV15 to TRBJ2-3; D unclear. The sample consisted of PBMCs from blood, taken about 20 months after vaccination. CDR3 protein: CATSRWVSDTQYF. DNA for the CDR3: TGTGCCACCAGCCGTTGGGTCTCAGATACGCAGTATTTT.